One sample yielded the 25 T cell receptor beta chains listed below, sequenced in a study of T cell repertoires in cytomegalovirus infection (dated by TCRdb to the late 2010s). The treatment or condition tag for this specimen amounts to: in vitro stimulation with specific CMV peptide epitopes to enrich CMV-specific T cells. These TCRs' antigens remain unknown. Sequenced using an Illumina HiSeq 1500. TCRdb passed the public sequencing reads through fastp at Q25 and MiXCR, retaining productive beta sequences. For every CDR3 protein sequence, its rows merge into one entry that carries the most common genes and DNA. For this sample the table gives approximately 70,000 distinct CDR3 sequences, of which 20% to 25% were detected only once. The ten largest clones take up roughly two thirds of the sample. Sample: CD8+ T cells from cultured PBMCs, taken from culture after CMV antigen stimulation. The source of these receptors is a human donor in good health (CMV status not recorded). Some clones in this sample may be carry-over from other donors' samples.

This clonotype was seen only a few times. The rearrangement uses TRBV7-2 and TRBJ2-7; 7 positions agree with TRBD1. The CDR3 totals 15 residues. The germline V gene encodes CDR1 SGHTA and CDR2 FQGNSA. With 2 bases clipped from V and 0 bases from J, the junction kept 4 bases outside the gene matches. The CDR3 DNA sequence: TGTGCCAGCAGCTTACACGCAGGGGGCTCCTACGAGCAGTACTTC. Amino acid sequence: CASSLHAGGSYEQYF.

V usage is TRBV5-1 and J usage is TRBJ1-2; TRBD1 matches 7 bases. The germline gives CDR1 SGHRS, CDR2 YFSETQ. This CDR3 comprises 15 residues. Trimming cost V 0 bases and J 7 bases; bases outside gene matches: 9. The CDR3 DNA reads as TGCGCCAGCAGCTTGGCCCTGGAGGGGGCTCTTGGCTACACCTTC. Encoded protein: CASSLALEGALGYTF.

The gene calls are TRBV20-1 and TRBJ1-5; D remains ambiguous. The V end was cut by 1 base, the J end by 0 bases, with 16 bases between. Germline assignment: CDR1 DFQATT and CDR2 SNEGSKA (reference sequence). This CDR3 has 17 amino acids. CDR3 DNA: TGCAGTGCTAGAGTTCCGTTTGTTACGGCTAGCAATCAGCCCCAGCATTTT. Its protein is CSARVPFVTASNQPQHF.

The CDR3 nucleotides read TGTGCCAGCAGCTTAGTAAGCCGCAGGGTGAACACTGAAGCTTTCTTT. It encodes CASSLVSRRVNTEAFF. The chain is built from TRBV7-2 and TRBJ1-1; possible D gene TRBD1, 5 bases. Germline-derived CDR1 and CDR2 are SGHTA and FQGNSA. V was trimmed by 1 base and J by 0 bases, leaving 12 bases between them. This CDR3 has 16 residues.

The chain recombines TRBV7-6 with TRBJ2-5; 7 nucleotides match TRBD1. This CDR3 spans 13 amino acids. CDR1 is SGHVS and CDR2 is FNYEAQ in the germline V gene. Unmatched junction bases numbered 1, after V lost 5 bases and J lost 1 base. The chain's CDR3 is CASSRTGQETQYF. The CDR3, as DNA: TGTGCCAGCAGCCGGACAGGCCAAGAGACCCAGTACTTC.

CDR3 region: CASSWSGTLNTEAFF. In DNA, the CDR3 is TGCGCCAGCAGCTGGTCCGGGACACTCAACACTGAAGCTTTCTTT. V gene TRBV5-1 combines with J gene TRBJ1-1; D may be TRBD1 (6 bases). This CDR3 contains 15 residues. Trimming took 3 bases from V and 2 from J, leaving 14 bases between them. The germline V gene encodes CDR1 SGHRS and CDR2 YFSETQ.

About this clonotype itself: A much bigger clone sits one base away, suggesting this may be a read error. This chain joins TRBV2 and TRBJ1-2; unclear D gene. This CDR3 spans 15 amino acids. CDR1 and CDR2 from the germline V gene are SNHLY and FYNNEI. The CDR3 DNA follows: TGTGCCGGCAGCGCCGGGAGAGCGAATAACTATGGCTACACCTTC. Its protein product is CAGSAGRANNYGYTF.

There are a few counts of this clonotype. This sequence joins TRBV10-2 and TRBJ2-2, with D unclear. The CDR3 runs to 15 residues. CDR1 is WSHSY and CDR2 is SAAADI in the germline V gene. With 3 bases removed from V and 0 bases from J, the gap between germline ends came to 8 bases. This CDR3 is CASSDFATNTGELFF. In DNA, the CDR3 is TGCGCCAGCAGTGATTTTGCGACGAACACCGGGGAGCTGTTTTTT.

This clonotype was observed a handful of times. CDR3 coding DNA: TGTGCCAGCAGTGCCCTGACCTATAATTCACCCCTCCACTTT. Protein: CASSALTYNSPLHF. This rearrangement joins TRBV12-3 or TRBV12-4 to TRBJ1-6; D not certain. Trimming removed 5 bases from V and 2 bases from J, with 7 bases in between. This CDR3 is built from 14 residues.

The chain carries TRBV7-2 and TRBJ2-1, with TRBD2 identical over 7 bases. CDR3 length: 14 residues. The V segment lost 5 bases and the J segment 8 bases; nucleotides outside the gene matches: 9. Germline values: CDR1 SGHTA, CDR2 FQGNSA. The CDR3 reads CASSNTGGVDEQFF. CDR3 coding DNA: TGTGCCAGCAGCAATACTGGGGGGGTGGATGAGCAGTTCTTC.

The rearrangement joins TRBV7-2 to TRBJ2-1; unclear D gene. The CDR3 totals 13 residues. Trimming took 1 base from V and 1 from J, leaving 2 bases between them. CDR1 SGHTA and CDR2 FQGNSA come from the germline V gene. CDR3 DNA: TGTGCCAGCAGCTTAGTATCCTACAATGAGCAGTTCTTC. Translating gives CASSLVSYNEQFF.

The chain joins TRBV4-2 to TRBJ1-2; 7 nucleotides agree with TRBD1. Germline loops: CDR1 LGHNA, CDR2 YNFKEQ. This CDR3 spans 13 amino acids. Trimming removed 4 bases from V and 5 bases from J; junction bases left unmatched: 4. CDR3 loop: CASSPRDSYGYTF. The CDR3 DNA is TGTGCCAGCAGCCCCCGGGACAGTTATGGCTACACCTTC.

This clonotype showed up just a few times. The chain joins TRBV6-5 to TRBJ1-3; D gene unclear. The germline gives CDR1 MNHEY, CDR2 SVGAGI. The V gene lost 0 bases and the J gene lost 0 bases, with 9 bases spanning the gap. The CDR3 extends over 16 amino acids. CDR3 residues: CASSYSKEVSGNTIYF. CDR3 in DNA: TGTGCCAGCAGTTACTCGAAAGAGGTCTCTGGAAACACCATATATTTT.

Only a few counts were recorded for this clonotype. The rearrangement uses TRBV6-5 and TRBJ2-2, with TRBD1 identical over 7 bases. V gave up 4 bases and J gave up 5 bases; unmatched junction bases: 4. The V gene's germline CDR1 is MNHEY and CDR2 SVGAGI. CDR3 length: 14 amino acids. As DNA, the CDR3 is TGTGCCAGCAGTTTCCAGACAGGGACCGGGGAGCTGTTTTTT. It codes for CASSFQTGTGELFF.

The chain recombines TRBV7-9 with TRBJ2-7; TRBD2 is a possible D gene (5 bases). The CDR3 is 16 residues long. The germline gives CDR1 SEHNR, CDR2 FQNEAQ (reference sequence). V was shortened by 5 bases and J by 5 bases, with 22 bases between the two germline ends. The DNA for the CDR3 is TGTGCCAGCAGCCCGCCGGGATCGGGATTTTTGGACGAGCAGTACTTC. It yields the protein CASSPPGSGFLDEQYF.

The chain is built from TRBV19 and TRBJ2-5; possible D gene TRBD2, 6 bases. The V gene lost 6 bases and the J gene lost 1 base, with 15 bases spanning the gap. Per the germline V gene, CDR1 is LNHDA and CDR2 is SQIVND (reference sequence). There are 15 residues in the CDR3. The CDR3 is CASSPGGDFQETQYF. The CDR3 DNA sequence: TGTGCCAGTAGCCCCGGTGGGGACTTCCAAGAGACCCAGTACTTC.

The chain recombines TRBV5-4 with TRBJ2-2, with D possibly matching TRBD2 (5 bases). The CDR3 totals 12 residues. Trimming shortened V by 6 bases and J by 6 bases, and 9 bases separated the two germline ends. Germline CDR1 and CDR2: SGHNT and YYREEE (reference sequence). As DNA, the CDR3 is TGTGCCAGCACCTGGCGGGCCGGGGAGCTGTTTTTT. Its translation is CASTWRAGELFF. Looking up the rest from reference TRBV5-4 and TRBJ2-2 gives the full variable domain: ETGVTQSPTHLIKTRGQQVTLRCSSQSGHNTVSWYQQALGQGPQFIFQYYREEENGRGNFPPRFSGLQFPNYSSELNVNALELDDSALYLCASTWRAGELFFGEGSRLTVL.

The J gene is TRBJ2-3, the V gene TRBV7-2; 8 bases agree with TRBD2. The CDR3 contains 16 residues. CDR1 is SGHTA, CDR2 FQGNSA, per germline. The J segment lost 5 bases and the V segment lost 1 base, leaving 8 bases of the junction unmatched. DNA of the CDR3: TGTGCCAGCAGCTTAGAGTGGCGGGGGGCGGTAGATACGCAGTATTTT. Translation: CASSLEWRGAVDTQYF.

By its share, this clonotype is medium-sized (0.01 to 0.1%). The chain combines TRBV7-8 with TRBJ1-1, with 10 bases aligning to TRBD1. The CDR3 covers 17 residues. The junction had 10 bases not matched to a gene; V was cut back by 0 bases and J by 6 bases. CDR1 SGHVS and CDR2 FQNEAQ come from the germline V gene. The CDR3 protein is CASSLARGQGQKAEAFF. CDR3 sequence (DNA): TGTGCCAGCAGCTTAGCGAGGGGACAGGGGCAGAAGGCTGAAGCTTTCTTT.

The genes are TRBV6-2 or TRBV6-3 and TRBJ1-2; D is uncertain. CDR3 length equals 15 residues. CDR1 is MNHEY, CDR2 SVGEGT, per germline. The V gene lost 0 bases and the J gene lost 0 bases, with 8 bases spanning the gap. This CDR3 reads CASSYSGSANYGYTF. The CDR3 DNA follows: TGTGCCAGCAGTTACTCTGGATCAGCTAACTATGGCTACACCTTC.

The CDR3 reads CASSFTAGDSINQPQHF. The CDR3 DNA reads as TGTGCCAGCAGTTTCACAGCCGGAGACAGCATCAATCAGCCCCAGCATTTT. The chain joins TRBV6-2 or TRBV6-3 to TRBJ1-5; perhaps TRBD1 as D (5 bases). Germline V gene lookup returns CDR1 MNHEY and CDR2 SVGEGT. Between the trimmed V and J ends, which lost 4 bases and 3 bases, there was a span of 19 bases. The length of the CDR3 is 17 residues.

At least ten counts were recorded for this clonotype. This sequence joins TRBV7-2 and TRBJ2-7; D not certain. Per the germline V gene, CDR1 is SGHTA and CDR2 is FQGNSA. The CDR3 sequence is 14 residues long. V shed 2 bases and J shed 0 bases, with 8 bases lying between them. CDR3 in DNA: TGTGCCAGCAGCTTAATTCACCGCTCCTACGAGCAGTACTTC. It translates to CASSLIHRSYEQYF. Looking up the rest from reference TRBV7-2 and TRBJ2-7 gives the full variable domain: GAGVSQSPSNKVTEKGKDVELRCDPISGHTALYWYRQSLGQGLEFLIYFQGNSAPDKSGLPSDRFSAERTGGSVSTLTIQRTQQEDSAVYLCASSLIHRSYEQYFGPGTRLTVT.

This clonotype was detected only a few times. This sequence joins TRBV4-3 and TRBJ2-1; D possibly corresponds to TRBD2 (7 bases). V dropped 0 bases and J dropped 3 bases, with 18 bases sitting between them. The CDR3 has 18 residues. Germline V CDR1 and CDR2: LGHNA, YSLEER. DNA of the CDR3: TGCGCCAGCAGCCAAGATATGGGGGGGGCCCCAGACTACAATGAGCAGTTCTTC. This sequence encodes CASSQDMGGAPDYNEQFF.

This clonotype has a handful of counts. V gene TRBV7-8 combines with J gene TRBJ1-1; D perhaps matches TRBD1 (6 bases). The CDR3 length is 15 residues. Germline lookup yields CDR1 SGHVS and CDR2 FQNEAQ. Trimming pared 8 bases from V and 0 bases from J, leaving 16 bases between. As DNA, the CDR3 is TGTGCCAGCGCAGCGGCCCAGGGGATGAACACTGAAGCTTTCTTT. Protein sequence: CASAAAQGMNTEAFF.

The V gene is TRBV7-8, the J gene TRBJ1-1; 8 bases agree with TRBD1. From germline, CDR1 is SGHVS and CDR2 FQNEAQ. V was pared by 2 bases and J by 1 base, with 6 bases of the junction left unmatched. This CDR3 is 16 amino acids long. The CDR3 bases are TGTGCCAGCAGCTTATTTTTGGACAGGGAGAACACTGAAGCTTTCTTT. It is translated as CASSLFLDRENTEAFF. Full variable domain (outside the CDR3, taken from reference TRBV7-8 and TRBJ1-1): GAGVSQSPRYKVAKRGQDVALRCDPISGHVSLFWYQQALGQGPEFLTYFQNEAQLDKSGLPSDRFFAERPEGSVSTLKIQRTQQEDSAVYLCASSLFLDRENTEAFFGQGTRLTVV.